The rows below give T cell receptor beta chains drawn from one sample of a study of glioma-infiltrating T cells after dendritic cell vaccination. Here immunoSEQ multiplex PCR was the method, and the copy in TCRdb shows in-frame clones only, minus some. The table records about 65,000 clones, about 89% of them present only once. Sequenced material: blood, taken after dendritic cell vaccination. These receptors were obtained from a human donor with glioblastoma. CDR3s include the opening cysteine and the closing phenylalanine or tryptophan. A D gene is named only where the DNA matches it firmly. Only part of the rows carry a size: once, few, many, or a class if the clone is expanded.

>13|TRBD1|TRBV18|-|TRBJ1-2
CASSLDRNYGYTF
TGTGCCAGCTCCCTGGACAGGAACTATGGCTACACCTTC
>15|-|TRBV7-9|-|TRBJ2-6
CASREGVTGANVLTF
TGTGCCAGCAGAGAAGGGGTAACCGGGGCCAACGTCCTGACTTTC
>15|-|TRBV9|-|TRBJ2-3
CASSGGTSSTDTQYF
TGTGCCAGCAGCGGCGGGACGTCCTCCACAGATACGCAGTATTTT
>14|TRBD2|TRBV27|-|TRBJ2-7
CASSSWVAGDEQYF
TGTGCCAGCAGTTCCTGGGTAGCGGGAGACGAGCAGTACTTC
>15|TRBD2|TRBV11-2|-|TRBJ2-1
CASSWTSGPFDEQFF
TGTGCCAGCAGCTGGACTAGCGGACCTTTCGATGAGCAGTTCTTC
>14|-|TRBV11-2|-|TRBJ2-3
CASSLRDFPSAQYF
TGTGCCAGCAGCTTACGGGACTTCCCATCGGCGCAGTATTTT
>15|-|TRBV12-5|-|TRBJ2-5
CASGGYGRGGGTQYF
TGTGCTAGTGGTGGTTACGGCAGGGGCGGAGGGACCCAGTACTTC
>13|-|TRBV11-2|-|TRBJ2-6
CASSLSGANVLTF
TGTGCCAGCAGCCTATCTGGGGCCAACGTCCTGACTTTC
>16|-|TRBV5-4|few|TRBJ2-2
CASSSQRASNTGELFF
TGTGCCAGCAGCTCCCAGCGGGCTTCGAACACCGGGGAGCTGTTTTTT
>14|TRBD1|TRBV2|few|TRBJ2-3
CASSGTGGRDTQYF
TGTGCCAGCAGTGGGACAGGGGGCCGAGATACGCAGTATTTT
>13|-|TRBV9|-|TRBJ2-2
CASNPANTGELFF
TGTGCCAGCAATCCAGCGAACACCGGGGAGCTGTTTTTT
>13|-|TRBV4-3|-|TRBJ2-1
CASSQELIDEQFF
TGCGCCAGCAGCCAAGAGTTAATAGATGAGCAGTTCTTC
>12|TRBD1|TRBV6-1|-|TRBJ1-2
CASSRDREGYTF
TGTGCCAGCAGTAGGGACAGGGAAGGCTACACCTTC
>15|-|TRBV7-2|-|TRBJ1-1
CASSAMDSNSVPAFF
TGTGCCAGCAGCGCCATGGACAGCAACTCGGTCCCAGCTTTCTTT
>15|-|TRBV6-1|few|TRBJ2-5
CASTTRGSGQETQYF
TGTGCCAGCACCACCCGGGGGTCTGGCCAAGAGACCCAGTACTTC
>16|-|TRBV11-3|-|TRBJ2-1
CASSLDLRTPSNEQFF
TGTGCCAGCAGCTTAGATTTGCGGACACCCTCTAATGAGCAGTTCTTC
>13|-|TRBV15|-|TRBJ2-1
CATSRGGFAEQFF
TGTGCCACCAGCAGAGGAGGGTTCGCTGAGCAGTTCTTC
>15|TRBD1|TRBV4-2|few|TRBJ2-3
CASSQVGQGLDTQYF
TGTGCCAGCAGCCAAGTAGGACAGGGGCTTGATACGCAGTATTTT
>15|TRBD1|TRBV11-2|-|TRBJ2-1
CASSKDRSSYNEQFF
TGTGCCAGCAGCAAGGACAGGAGCTCCTACAATGAGCAGTTCTTC
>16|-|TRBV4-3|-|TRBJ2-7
CASSQDRGSLFDEQYF
TGCGCCAGCAGCCAAGATCGGGGGTCCCTTTTCGACGAGCAGTACTTC
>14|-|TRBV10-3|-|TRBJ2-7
CATARGAVGGEQYF
TGTGCCACCGCCCGGGGGGCGGTCGGTGGGGAGCAGTACTTC
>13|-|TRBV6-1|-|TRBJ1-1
CASTRTVGTEAFF
TGTGCCAGCACTAGGACAGTCGGCACTGAAGCTTTCTTT
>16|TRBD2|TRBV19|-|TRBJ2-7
CASSPGGLAGGYEQYF
TGTGCCAGTAGTCCGGGGGGACTAGCGGGAGGGTACGAGCAGTACTTC
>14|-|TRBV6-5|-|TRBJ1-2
CASSYSRGLGGYTF
TGTGCCAGCAGTTACTCCAGGGGCCTCGGTGGCTACACCTTC
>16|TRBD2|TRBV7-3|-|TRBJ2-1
CASSLTTSGRGNEQFF
TGTGCCAGCAGCTTAACGACTAGCGGGAGGGGGAATGAGCAGTTCTTC
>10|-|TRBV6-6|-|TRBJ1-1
CASIRAEAFF
TGTGCCAGCATACGGGCTGAAGCTTTCTTT
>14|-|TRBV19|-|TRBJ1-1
CASWRPGGDTEAFF
TGTGCCAGTTGGAGGCCGGGGGGCGACACTGAAGCTTTCTTT
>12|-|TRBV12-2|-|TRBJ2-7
CARSGKWYEQYF
TGTGCACGTAGCGGGAAATGGTACGAGCAGTACTTC
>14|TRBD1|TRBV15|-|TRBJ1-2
CATSGTQGAYGYTF
TGTGCCACCAGTGGTACTCAGGGGGCCTATGGCTACACCTTC